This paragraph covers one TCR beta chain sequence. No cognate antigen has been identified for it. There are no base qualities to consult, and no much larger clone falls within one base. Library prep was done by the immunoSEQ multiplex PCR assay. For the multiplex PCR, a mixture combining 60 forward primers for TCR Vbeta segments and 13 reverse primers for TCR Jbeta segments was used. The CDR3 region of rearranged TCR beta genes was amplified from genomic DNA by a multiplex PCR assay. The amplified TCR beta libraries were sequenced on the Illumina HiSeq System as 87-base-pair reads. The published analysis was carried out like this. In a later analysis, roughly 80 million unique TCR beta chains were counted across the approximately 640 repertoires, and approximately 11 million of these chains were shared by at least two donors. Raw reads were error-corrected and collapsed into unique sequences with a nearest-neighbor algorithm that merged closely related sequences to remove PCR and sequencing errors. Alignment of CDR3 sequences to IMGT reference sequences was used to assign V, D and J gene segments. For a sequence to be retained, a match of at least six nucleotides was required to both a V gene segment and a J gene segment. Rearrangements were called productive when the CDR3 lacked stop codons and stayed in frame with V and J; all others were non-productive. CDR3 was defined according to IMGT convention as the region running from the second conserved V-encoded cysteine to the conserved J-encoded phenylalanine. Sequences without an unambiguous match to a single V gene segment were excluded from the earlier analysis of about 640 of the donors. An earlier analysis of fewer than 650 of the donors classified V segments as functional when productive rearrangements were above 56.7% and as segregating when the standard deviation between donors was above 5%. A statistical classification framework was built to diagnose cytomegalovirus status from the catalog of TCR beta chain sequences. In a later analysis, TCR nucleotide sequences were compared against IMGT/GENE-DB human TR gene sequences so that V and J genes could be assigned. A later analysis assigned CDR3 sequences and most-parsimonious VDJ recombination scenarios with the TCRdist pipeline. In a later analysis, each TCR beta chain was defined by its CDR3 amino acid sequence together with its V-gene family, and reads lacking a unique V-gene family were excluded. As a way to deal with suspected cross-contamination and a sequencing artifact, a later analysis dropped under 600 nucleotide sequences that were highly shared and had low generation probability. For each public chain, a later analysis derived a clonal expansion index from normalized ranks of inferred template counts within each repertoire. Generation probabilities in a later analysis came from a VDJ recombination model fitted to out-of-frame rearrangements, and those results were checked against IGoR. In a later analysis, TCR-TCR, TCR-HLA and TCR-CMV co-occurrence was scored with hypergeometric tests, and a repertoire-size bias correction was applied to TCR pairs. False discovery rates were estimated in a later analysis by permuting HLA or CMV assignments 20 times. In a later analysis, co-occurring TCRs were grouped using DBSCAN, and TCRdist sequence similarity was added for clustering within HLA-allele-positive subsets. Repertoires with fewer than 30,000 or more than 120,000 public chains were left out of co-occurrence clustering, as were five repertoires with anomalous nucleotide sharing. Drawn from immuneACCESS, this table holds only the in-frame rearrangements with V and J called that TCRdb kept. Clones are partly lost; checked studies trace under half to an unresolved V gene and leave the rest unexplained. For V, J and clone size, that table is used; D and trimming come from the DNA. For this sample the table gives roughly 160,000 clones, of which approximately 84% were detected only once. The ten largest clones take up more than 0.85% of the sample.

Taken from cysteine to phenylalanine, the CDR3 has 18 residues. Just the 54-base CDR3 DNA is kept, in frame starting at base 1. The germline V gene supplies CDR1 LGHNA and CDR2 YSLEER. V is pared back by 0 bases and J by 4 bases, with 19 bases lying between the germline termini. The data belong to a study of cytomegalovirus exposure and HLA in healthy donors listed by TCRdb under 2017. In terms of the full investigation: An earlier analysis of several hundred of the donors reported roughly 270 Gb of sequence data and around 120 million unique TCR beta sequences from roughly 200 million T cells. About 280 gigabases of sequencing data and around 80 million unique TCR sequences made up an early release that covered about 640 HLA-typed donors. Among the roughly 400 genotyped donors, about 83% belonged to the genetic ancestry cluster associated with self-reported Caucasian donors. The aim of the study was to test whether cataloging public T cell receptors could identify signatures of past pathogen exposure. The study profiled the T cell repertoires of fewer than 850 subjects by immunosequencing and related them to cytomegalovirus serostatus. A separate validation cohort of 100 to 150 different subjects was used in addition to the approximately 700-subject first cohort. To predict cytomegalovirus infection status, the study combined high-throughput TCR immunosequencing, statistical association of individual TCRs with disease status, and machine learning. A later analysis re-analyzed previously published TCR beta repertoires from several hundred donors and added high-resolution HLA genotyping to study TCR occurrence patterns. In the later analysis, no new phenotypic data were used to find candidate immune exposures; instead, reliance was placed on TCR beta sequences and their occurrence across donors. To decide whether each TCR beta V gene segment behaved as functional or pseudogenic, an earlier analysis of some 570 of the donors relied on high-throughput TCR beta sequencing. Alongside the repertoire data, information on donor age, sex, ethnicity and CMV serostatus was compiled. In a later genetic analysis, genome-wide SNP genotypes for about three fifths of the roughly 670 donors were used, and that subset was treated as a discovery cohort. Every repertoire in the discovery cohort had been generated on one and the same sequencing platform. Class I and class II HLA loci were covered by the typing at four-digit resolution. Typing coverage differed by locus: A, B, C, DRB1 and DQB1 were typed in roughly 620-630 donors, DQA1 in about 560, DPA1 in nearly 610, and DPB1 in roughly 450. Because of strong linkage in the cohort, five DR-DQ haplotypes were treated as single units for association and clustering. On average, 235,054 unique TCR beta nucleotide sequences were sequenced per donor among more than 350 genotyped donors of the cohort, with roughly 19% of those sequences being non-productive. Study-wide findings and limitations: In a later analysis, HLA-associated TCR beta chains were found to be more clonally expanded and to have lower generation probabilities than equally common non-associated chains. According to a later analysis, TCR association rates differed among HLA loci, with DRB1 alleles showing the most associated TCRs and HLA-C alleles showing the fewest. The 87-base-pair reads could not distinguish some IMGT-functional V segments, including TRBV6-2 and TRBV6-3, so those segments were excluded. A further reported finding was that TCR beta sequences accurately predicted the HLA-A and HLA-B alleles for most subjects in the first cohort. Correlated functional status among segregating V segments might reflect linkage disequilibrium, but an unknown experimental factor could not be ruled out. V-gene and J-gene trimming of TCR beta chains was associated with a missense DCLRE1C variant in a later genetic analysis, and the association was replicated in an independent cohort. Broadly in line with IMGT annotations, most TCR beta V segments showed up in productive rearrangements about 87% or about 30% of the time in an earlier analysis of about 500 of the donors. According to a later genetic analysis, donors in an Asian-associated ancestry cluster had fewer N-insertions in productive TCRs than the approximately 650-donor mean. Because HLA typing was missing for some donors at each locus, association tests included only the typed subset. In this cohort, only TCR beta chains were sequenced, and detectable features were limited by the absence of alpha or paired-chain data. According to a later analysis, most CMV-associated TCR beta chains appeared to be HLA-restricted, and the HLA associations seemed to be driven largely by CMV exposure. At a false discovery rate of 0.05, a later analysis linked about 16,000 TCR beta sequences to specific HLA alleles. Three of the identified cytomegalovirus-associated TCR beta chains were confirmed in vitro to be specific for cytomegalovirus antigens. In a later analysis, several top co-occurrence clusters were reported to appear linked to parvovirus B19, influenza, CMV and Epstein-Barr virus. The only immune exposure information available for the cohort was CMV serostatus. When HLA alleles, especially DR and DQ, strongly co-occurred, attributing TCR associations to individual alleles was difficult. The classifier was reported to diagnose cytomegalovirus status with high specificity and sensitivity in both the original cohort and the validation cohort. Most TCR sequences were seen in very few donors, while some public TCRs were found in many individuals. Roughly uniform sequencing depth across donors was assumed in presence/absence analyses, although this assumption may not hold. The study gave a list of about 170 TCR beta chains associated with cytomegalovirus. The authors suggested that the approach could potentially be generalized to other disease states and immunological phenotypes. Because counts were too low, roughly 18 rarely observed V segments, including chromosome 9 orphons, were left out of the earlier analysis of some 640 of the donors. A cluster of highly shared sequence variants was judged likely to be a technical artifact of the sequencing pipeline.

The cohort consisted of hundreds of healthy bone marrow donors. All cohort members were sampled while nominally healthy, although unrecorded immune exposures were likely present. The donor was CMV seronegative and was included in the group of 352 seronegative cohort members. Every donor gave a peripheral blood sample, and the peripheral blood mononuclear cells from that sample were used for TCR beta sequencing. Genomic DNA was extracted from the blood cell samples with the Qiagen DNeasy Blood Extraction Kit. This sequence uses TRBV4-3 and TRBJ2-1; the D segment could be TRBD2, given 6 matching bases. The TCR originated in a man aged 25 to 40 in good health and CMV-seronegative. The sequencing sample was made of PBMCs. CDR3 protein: CASSQEPERVEGYNEQFF. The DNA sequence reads TGCGCCAGCAGCCAAGAACCGGAAAGGGTGGAGGGATACAATGAGCAGTTCTTC.